This T cell receptor beta chain came from a study of regulatory T cells in long-lasting Graves disease. Whole-study findings and limits: New patients shared fewer public clonotypes (over 900) than persistent patients did (roughly 2,700).

Building the TCR beta libraries relied on iRepertoire HTBI primers, and CDR3 regions underwent Arm-PCR. TCRdb reanalysed the multiplex PCR reads using MiXCR and keeps one entry per CDR3 protein. There are 360,000 or so distinct CDR3 sequences in the sample; approximately 16% occur only once, and roughly 30% lies in the top ten. At least ten counts were recorded for this clonotype. Its antigen remains unknown. As to time point: newly diagnosed GD, antithyroid drugs for less than 3 months. RNA extracted from PBMCs served as the sequencing template. An endocrinology department in Xi'an, China, recruited the patients. These data are also associated with another study on T cells in Graves' hyperthyroidism and ophthalmopathy. That publication notes: Using the HTBI primer set, a first-round RT-PCR was run on the TCR CDR3. The model identified upcoming ophthalmopathy a median 6.5 months ahead of onset.

The clonotype originates from a man aged 40-55 years with Graves disease. Specimen: peripheral blood mononuclear cells (PBMCs), collected at new diagnosis, from a patient treated with antithyroid drugs.

The CDR3 bases are TGTGCCAGTAGTCAAGAGGTACAGACTGAAGCTTTCTTT. This translates into CASSQEVQTEAFF. The chain has TRBV19 and TRBJ1-1, with no clear D. Trimming shortened V by 5 bases and J by 5 bases, and 12 bases separated the two germline ends. This CDR3 comprises 13 residues. The germline CDR1 and CDR2 sequences are LNHDA and SQIVND (reference sequence).